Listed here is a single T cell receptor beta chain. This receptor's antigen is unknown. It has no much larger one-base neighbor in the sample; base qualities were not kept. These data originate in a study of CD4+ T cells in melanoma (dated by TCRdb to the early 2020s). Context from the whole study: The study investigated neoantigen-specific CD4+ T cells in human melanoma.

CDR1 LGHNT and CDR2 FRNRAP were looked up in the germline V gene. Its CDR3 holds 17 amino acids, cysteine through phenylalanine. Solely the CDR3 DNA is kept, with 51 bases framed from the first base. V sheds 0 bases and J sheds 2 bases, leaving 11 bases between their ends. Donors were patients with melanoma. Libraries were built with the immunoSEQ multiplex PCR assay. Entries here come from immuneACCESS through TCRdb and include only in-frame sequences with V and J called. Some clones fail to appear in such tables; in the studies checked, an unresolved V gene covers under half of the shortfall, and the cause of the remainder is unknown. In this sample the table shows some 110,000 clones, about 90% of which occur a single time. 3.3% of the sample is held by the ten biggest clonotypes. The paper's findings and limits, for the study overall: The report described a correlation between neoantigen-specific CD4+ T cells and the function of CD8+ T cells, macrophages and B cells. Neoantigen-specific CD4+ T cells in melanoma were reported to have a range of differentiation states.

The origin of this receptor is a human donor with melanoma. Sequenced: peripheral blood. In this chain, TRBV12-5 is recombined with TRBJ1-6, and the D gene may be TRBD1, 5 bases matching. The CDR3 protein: CASGLVLQGTYNSPLHF. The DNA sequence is TGTGCTAGTGGTTTGGTACTTCAGGGCACCTATAATTCACCCCTCCACTTT.